This passage covers 17 T cell receptor beta chains from one sample sequenced in a study of T cells in localized non-small cell lung cancer. Libraries were prepared by immunoSEQ multiplex PCR; TCRdb keeps only in-frame clonotypes and omits some of them. The table records under 55,000 clones, about 78% of them present only once. The sequencing used PBMCs, collected before any cancer treatment. The receptors stem from a woman aged 40-75 years with stage II lung adenocarcinoma.

J is TRBJ2-3 and V is TRBV2; D is unclear. CDR3 length equals 14 residues. Germline values: CDR1 SNHLY, CDR2 FYNNEI. Trimming stripped 7 bases from V and 0 bases from J, with 11 bases between. The CDR3 nucleotides are TGTGCCAGCACTGGTTTAGGTAGCACAGATACGCAGTATTTT. It encodes CASTGLGSTDTQYF.

CDR3 loop: CASSLGGLRTRGYTF. The CDR3 DNA follows: TGTGCCAGCAGCTTAGGGGGGCTAAGAACGCGTGGCTACACCTTC. This chain joins TRBV7-8 and TRBJ1-2, with a tentative D call TRBD1 (6 bases). Germline values: CDR1 SGHVS, CDR2 FQNEAQ. The CDR3 extends over 15 amino acids. The V end lost 1 base, the J end lost 7 bases, and 16 bases lay between the germline ends.

This clone is a singleton in its sample. The rearrangement links TRBV7-9 to TRBJ1-1; D perhaps matches TRBD1 (6 bases). Germline CDR1 reads SEHNR; CDR2 reads FQNEAQ (reference sequence). V was cut by 6 bases and J by 1 base, with 15 bases left in between. CDR3 size: 15 residues. In nucleotides, the CDR3 is TGTGCCAGCAGACCACCACAGGGTCCGAACACTGAAGCTTTCTTT. Translated, it gives CASRPPQGPNTEAFF.

The chain is built from TRBV4-1 and TRBJ1-1; 7 bases agree with TRBD1. CDR1 is MGHRA, CDR2 YSYEKL, per germline. CDR3 size: 14 residues. V trimming: 6 bases; J trimming: 10 bases; junction bases outside the gene matches: 14. The CDR3 loop reads CASRRTGDSSGAFF. The CDR3 nucleotides read TGCGCCAGCAGACGTACAGGGGACTCTTCTGGAGCTTTCTTT.

V gene TRBV4-1 combines with J gene TRBJ2-2, with D possibly called TRBD1 or TRBD2 (5 bases each). Germline assignment: CDR1 MGHRA and CDR2 YSYEKL. The germline V and J ends were trimmed by 4 bases and 4 bases, with 13 bases remaining between them. The length of the CDR3 is 15 residues. The CDR3 DNA follows: TGCGCCAGCAGCCCTACGGGACGGACCACCGGGGAGCTGTTTTTT. This encodes CASSPTGRTTGELFF.

The genes are TRBV9 and TRBJ2-3, with TRBD2 matching 9 bases. This CDR3 has 19 residues. Germline V CDR1 and CDR2: SGDLS, YYNGEE. V lost 0 bases, J lost 0 bases, and 11 bases stayed unmatched. The CDR3 loop reads CASSVESSGGTLSTDTQYF. CDR3 DNA: TGTGCCAGCAGCGTAGAATCCAGCGGGGGGACCCTGAGCACAGATACGCAGTATTTT.

The rearrangement links TRBV6-1 to TRBJ1-4; D perhaps matches TRBD1 (6 bases). CDR1 and CDR2 from the germline V gene are MNHNS and SASEGT. Between the trimmed V and J ends, which lost 2 bases and 4 bases, there was a span of 8 bases. The CDR3 is 14 amino acids. CDR3 nucleotide sequence: TGTGCCAGCAGTGAAACAGGGATTAATGAAAAACTGTTTTTT. Translating it yields CASSETGINEKLFF.

This clone was seen more than once but under ten times. CDR3 coding DNA: TGTGCCAGCAGCCTAGGATTGGCGGGGACTGAAGCTTTCTTT. Protein product: CASSLGLAGTEAFF. The chain is built from TRBV27 and TRBJ1-1, with D unresolved. This CDR3 is built from 14 residues. V gave up 6 bases and J gave up 5 bases, with 16 bases separating them. Per germline, CDR1 MNHEY and CDR2 SMNVEV (reference sequence).

The V and J genes are TRBV2 and TRBJ2-1, with D perhaps being TRBD1 or TRBD2 (6 bases each). The CDR3 consists of 19 residues. Germline V gives CDR1 SNHLY, CDR2 FYNNEI. Trimming left V 1 base short and J 0 bases short, with 19 bases between. CDR3 bases: TGTGCCAGCAGTGAAGGAGGAATAGGGGGGACCAGCTCCTACAATGAGCAGTTCTTC. Translated: CASSEGGIGGTSSYNEQFF.

This clone was observed a handful of times. The chain carries TRBV6-4 and TRBJ1-2; weak D call: TRBD1 (6 bases). The CDR3 is 14 amino acids. Trimming left V 2 bases short and J 7 bases short, with 14 bases between. Germline loops: CDR1 MRHNA, CDR2 SNTAGT. The CDR3 DNA reads TGTGCCAGCAGTGACGGGAGTACAGGGAGTGGCTACACCTTC. Its protein product is CASSDGSTGSGYTF.

V gene TRBV13 combines with J gene TRBJ2-1; 7 bases are shared with TRBD1. Losses at the gene ends were 5 bases for V and 0 bases for J; bases not matched to a gene: 4. This CDR3 has 15 amino acids. In germline, CDR1 is PRHDT, CDR2 FYEKMQ (reference sequence). The CDR3 loop is CASSIDRASYNEQFF. CDR3 nucleotide sequence: TGTGCCAGCAGCATCGACAGGGCCTCCTACAATGAGCAGTTCTTC.

Worth noting for this clone: Germline is not matched at one junction end, which may reflect a read error. The chain has TRBV5-8 and TRBJ1-1; 8 bases are shared with TRBD1. The CDR3 covers 11 residues. Looked up from germline, CDR1 is SGHTS and CDR2 is YDEGEE. CDR3 bases: TGTGCCAGCAGCTTGAGGGGACAGGCTAACTTT. Encoded protein: CASSLRGQANF.

The chain recombines TRBV19 with TRBJ1-4; maybe TRBD1 (5 bases). The CDR3 loop spans 14 amino acids. Germline CDR1 is LNHDA and CDR2 is SQIVND (reference sequence). Trimming took off 3 bases at V and 7 bases at J, with 12 bases between the two ends. The CDR3 DNA follows: TGTGCCAGTAGTATCGCGGGGGGAAGTGAAAAACTGTTTTTT. Translation: CASSIAGGSEKLFF. The full variable domain, its missing parts supplied by reference TRBV19 and TRBJ1-4, is DGGITQSPKYLFRKEGQNVTLSCEQNLNHDAMYWYRQDPGQGLRLIYYSQIVNDFQKGDIAEGYSVSREKKESFPLTVTSAQKNPTAFYLCASSIAGGSEKLFFGSGTQLSVL.

This clone was observed a handful of times. The chain joins TRBV19 to TRBJ2-3; TRBD1 matches at 7 bases. V trimming: 7 bases; J trimming: 4 bases; junction bases outside the gene matches: 5. The CDR3 runs to 13 residues. Germline CDR1 LNHDA, CDR2 SQIVND (reference sequence). In nucleotides, the CDR3 is TGTGCCAGTATGGTGACAGGGTCAGATACGCAGTATTTT. Its protein product is CASMVTGSDTQYF.

This sequence joins TRBV5-1 and TRBJ2-1; D remains unclear. V lost 3 bases, J lost 6 bases, and 7 bases lay in between. This CDR3 contains 12 residues. The germline CDR1 and CDR2 sequences are SGHRS and YFSETQ. The CDR3 DNA is TGCGCCAGCAGCTCGACCCCCAATGAGCAGTTCTTC. As protein: CASSSTPNEQFF.

The CDR3 reads CASLGGSNTEAFF. The CDR3 DNA is TGTGCCAGCTTGGGGGGATCAAACACTGAAGCTTTCTTT. The chain is built from TRBV6-6 and TRBJ1-1; the D gene is possibly TRBD1 (5 bases). V was cut by 8 bases and J by 2 bases, with 12 bases left in between. Germline CDR1 MNHNY, CDR2 SVGAGI (reference sequence). The CDR3 covers 13 residues.

Ten or more counts support this clone. The sample carries other DNA sequences with the same CDR3. The chain recombines TRBV7-2 with TRBJ1-2, with 10 bases fitting TRBD1. Germline assignment: CDR1 SGHTA and CDR2 FQGNSA. CDR3 size: 15 residues. Trimming took 2 bases from V and 6 from J; bases not matched to a gene: 6. CDR3 bases: TGTGCCAGCAGCTTAAGTGTGACAGGGGGCAATGGCTACACCTTC. Translating gives CASSLSVTGGNGYTF.